The 10 T cell receptor beta chains reported below all come from one sample, sequenced in a study of shared clonotypes between healthy human individuals. Some clones are missing from TCRdb's copy, which holds only in-frame ones; the method was immunoSEQ multiplex PCR. Found here are about 820,000 clones, around 93% of them singletons; the top ten hold around 24%. Terminally differentiated effector memory CD45RA+ cells were excluded by CCR7 positive selection of CD45RO-negative cells. The source material was naive CD8+ T cells sorted from blood. The source of these receptors is a man aged 25 to 40 in good health.

The genes are TRBV28 and TRBJ1-4; D might be TRBD1 (5 bases). Germline V gene data show CDR1 as MDHEN and CDR2 as SYDVKM. This CDR3 contains 14 residues. The germline V and J ends were trimmed by 4 bases and 2 bases, with 8 bases remaining between them. As DNA, the CDR3 is TGTGCCAGCAGTTCGGGGCGGACTAATGAAAAACTGTTTTTT. Its translation is CASSSGRTNEKLFF. The full variable domain, its missing parts supplied by reference TRBV28 and TRBJ1-4, is DVKVTQSSRYLVKRTGEKVFLECVQDMDHENMFWYRQDPGLGLRLIYFSYDVKMKEKGDIPEGYSVSREKKERFSLILESASTNQTSMYLCASSSGRTNEKLFFGSGTQLSVL.

The rearrangement links TRBV11-2 to TRBJ2-3; 7 nucleotides line up with TRBD2. With 4 bases clipped from V and 2 bases from J, the junction kept 3 bases outside the gene matches. Germline V gene data show CDR1 as SGHAT and CDR2 as FQNNGV. The CDR3 length is 14 residues. CDR3 DNA: TGTGCCAGCAGCTCTAGCGGCGACACAGATACGCAGTATTTT. Translated: CASSSSGDTDTQYF.

The chain joins TRBV7-7 to TRBJ1-5; D is uncertain. Trimming removed 5 bases from V and 8 bases from J, with 13 bases in between. The CDR3 is 13 residues long. CDR1 is SSHAT and CDR2 is FNYEAQ in the germline V gene (reference sequence). CDR3 residues: CASSLGPGEPQHF. DNA for the CDR3: TGTGCCAGCAGCCTTGGCCCCGGGGAGCCCCAGCATTTT.

The chain carries TRBV7-9 and TRBJ2-2; 10 bases are shared with TRBD2. The length of the CDR3 is 14 residues. J gave up 4 bases and V 8 bases, and 4 bases lay outside the gene matches. Germline assignment: CDR1 SEHNR and CDR2 FQNEAQ (reference sequence). CDR3 sequence (DNA): TGTGCCAGCCTAAGCGGGAGGGGCACCGGGGAGCTGTTTTTT. Amino acid sequence: CASLSGRGTGELFF.

This chain links TRBV7-2 with TRBJ2-3, with TRBD2 matching 10 bases. Germline CDR1 and CDR2: SGHTA and FQGNSA. The CDR3 runs to 17 residues. Trimming removed 0 bases from V and 2 bases from J; junction bases left unmatched: 5. The CDR3 sequence: CASSLALAGETTDTQYF. The CDR3 bases are TGTGCCAGCAGCTTAGCCCTAGCGGGAGAGACCACAGATACGCAGTATTTT.

The gene calls are TRBV5-4 and TRBJ1-1; D is possibly TRBD1 (5 bases). V lost 2 bases and J lost 4, with 9 bases in between. CDR1 is SGHNT and CDR2 is YYREEE in the germline V gene (reference sequence). This CDR3 has 13 residues. CDR3 sequence (DNA): TGTGCCAGCAGCTTTTTCAGGGCCACTGAAGCTTTCTTT. It is translated as CASSFFRATEAFF.

The chain recombines TRBV7-9 with TRBJ2-7; D uncertain. Between the trimmed V and J ends, which lost 1 base and 4 bases, there was a span of 20 bases. Germline CDR1 reads SEHNR; CDR2 reads FQNEAQ (reference sequence). The CDR3 is made up of 17 amino acids. The CDR3 protein is CASSLVSSVILIYEQYF. DNA of the CDR3: TGTGCCAGCAGCTTAGTTAGTTCGGTCATCCTAATATACGAGCAGTACTTC.

In regard to this clone: This could be a read error, since a much larger clone is one nucleotide away. The chain carries TRBV27 and TRBJ2-7, with TRBD1 matching over 7 bases. CDR1 MNHEY and CDR2 SMNVEV come from the germline V gene (reference sequence). V lost 4 bases, J lost 3 bases, and 3 bases stayed unmatched. This CDR3 has 13 residues. The CDR3 bases are TGTGCCAGCAGTTACGGGACAGACTACGAGCAGTACTTC. The encoded protein is CASSYGTDYEQYF.

The chain couples TRBV4-1 to TRBJ1-5, with D perhaps matching TRBD1 (6 bases). CDR1 MGHRA and CDR2 YSYEKL come from the germline V gene. V lost 3 bases and J lost 5, with 14 bases in between. This CDR3 has 15 residues. The DNA for the CDR3 is TGCGCCAGCAGCCAGATTACAGGGACGCATCAGCCCCAGCATTTT. Its protein is CASSQITGTHQPQHF.

The chain joins TRBV28 to TRBJ1-4; D remains ambiguous. CDR3 length: 13 residues. Germline-derived CDR1 and CDR2 are MDHEN and SYDVKM. Trimming removed 6 bases at V and 7 bases at J, with 12 bases between. In nucleotides, the CDR3 is TGTGCCAGCAGCCGGGGTGTTGGTGAAAAACTGTTTTTT. This encodes CASSRGVGEKLFF.